The clone carrying this TCR beta chain was observed once. The antigen is unknown. The sample belongs to a study of shared clonotypes between healthy human individuals. In the study overall: Plates per donor: three CD4 naive, three CD4 memory, two CD8 naive, one CD8 memory.

Each of the donors was a healthy adult who was HIV-negative and had not had a recent acute infection or vaccination. General observations from the study: When naive CD4 clonotypes were compared across several donors, roughly 4.9% were shared.

Libraries were prepared by immunoSEQ multiplex PCR; TCRdb keeps only in-frame clonotypes and omits some of them. The data hold around 1,100,000 clones, with 60% to 85% observed a single time. This TCR was sampled from a man aged 18 to 30 in good health. Some clones in this sample may be carry-over from other donors' samples. The sample taken for sequencing was memory CD4+ T cells from PBMCs. Subset given: CD45RA-negative fraction.

The DNA of the CDR3 is TGTGCCAGCAGCGGTCACTCCCCTGACAGGAACACTGAAGCTTTCTTT. Its translation: CASSGHSPDRNTEAFF. V usage is TRBV7-2 and J usage is TRBJ1-1, with D tentatively TRBD1 (5 bases). This CDR3 has 16 amino acids. V was pared by 5 bases and J by 1 base, with 17 bases between. Germline loops: CDR1 SGHTA, CDR2 FQGNSA.